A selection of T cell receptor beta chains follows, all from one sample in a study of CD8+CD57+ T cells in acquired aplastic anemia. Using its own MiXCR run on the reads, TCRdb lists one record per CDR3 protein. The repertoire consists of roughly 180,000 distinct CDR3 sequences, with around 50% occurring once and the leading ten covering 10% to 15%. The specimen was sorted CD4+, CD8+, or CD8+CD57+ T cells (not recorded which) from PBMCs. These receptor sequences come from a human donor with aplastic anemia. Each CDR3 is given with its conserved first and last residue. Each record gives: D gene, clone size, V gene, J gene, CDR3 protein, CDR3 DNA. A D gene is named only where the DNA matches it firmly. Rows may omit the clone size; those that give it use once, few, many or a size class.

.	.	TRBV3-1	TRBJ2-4	CASSQGQPSAKNIQYF	TGTGCCAGCAGCCAAGGACAGCCTTCAGCCAAAAACATTCAGTACTTC
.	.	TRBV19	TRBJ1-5	CASSPPGANSNQPQHF	TGTGCCAGTAGTCCACCCGGGGCCAATAGCAATCAGCCCCAGCATTTT
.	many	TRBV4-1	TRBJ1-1	CASSQLGYEAFF	TGCGCCAGCAGCCAATTGGGTTATGAAGCTTTCTTT
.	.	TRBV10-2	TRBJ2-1	CASSKSSALFSYNEQFF	TGCGCCAGCAGTAAATCTAGTGCACTCTTCTCCTACAATGAGCAGTTCTTC
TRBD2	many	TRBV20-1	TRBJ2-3	CSASALAASTDTQYF	TGCAGTGCTAGCGCGCTAGCGGCTAGCACAGATACGCAGTATTTT
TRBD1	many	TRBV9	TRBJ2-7	CASSRNRGLDEQYF	TGTGCCAGCAGTCGAAACAGGGGCCTGGACGAGCAGTACTTC
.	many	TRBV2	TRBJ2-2	CASRSGTRVTEELFF	TGTGCCAGCAGGTCCGGGACTCGAGTCACCGAGGAGCTGTTTTTT
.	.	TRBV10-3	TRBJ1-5	CAISESLVLNQPQHF	TGTGCCATCAGTGAGTCGCTAGTCCTCAATCAGCCCCAGCATTTT
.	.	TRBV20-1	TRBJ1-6	CSARRSAGTHSPLHF	TGCAGTGCTAGAAGGTCGGCCGGGACGCATTCACCCCTCCACTTT
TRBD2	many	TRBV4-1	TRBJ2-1	CASSQSTSGGDNEQFF	TGCGCCAGCAGCCAATCAACTAGCGGGGGGGACAATGAGCAGTTCTTC
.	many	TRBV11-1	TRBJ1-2	CASSPQGVSGYTF	TGTGCCAGCAGCCCGCAAGGGGTGAGCGGCTACACCTTC